This T cell receptor beta chain was recorded in a study of shared clonotypes between healthy human individuals. At the level of the study: Donor composition was a couple of women and a few men, aged 18 to 49.

In the original workflow: Junction-only sequences produced by ImmunoSEQ had no quality scores, so filtering differed. Clones were read by immunoSEQ multiplex PCR, and TCRdb kept only the in-frame ones, dropping some. D and trimming come from the DNA, and the V and J calls and clone size come from that table. In the table there are around 2,000,000 clones, about 93% of which are singletons. This clone was seen only once. Its specificity is not known. Study-level results: Genetic and exposure-history diversity was limited by the small donor number.

Germline V gene data show CDR1 as MGHRA and CDR2 as YSYEKL. Germline trimming cut 0 bases from V and 6 bases from J; bases unmatched to any gene: 6. CDR3 length: 16 amino acids. CD45RO-negative, CCR7-selected cells formed the naive CD8 fraction, which excluded terminally differentiated effector memory CD45RA+ cells. The study drew its donors from healthy HIV-negative adults without recent acute infections or vaccinations. Sequenced input: naive CD8+ T cells from PBMCs. The rearrangement links TRBV4-1 to TRBJ2-1, with 9 bases aligning to TRBD2. The receptor comes from a man between 18 and 35 years old in good health. Some clones in this sample may be carry-over from other donors' samples. CDR3 sequence (DNA): TGCGCCAGCAGCCAAGACAGGCTAGCGGGGACCAATGAGCAGTTCTTC. This codes for CASSQDRLAGTNEQFF.